The table lists the clone carrying this T cell receptor (beta chain) with many counts. Antigen: not known. The data were taken from a study of radiation and T cells in renal cell carcinoma. Turning to the study itself: Nephrectomy followed 15 Gy stereotactic body radiation by 4 weeks. Regarding the study as a whole: Pretreatment tumor biopsies were lacking, so baseline clonotypes are unknown. Top tumor clonotypes rose in blood 2 weeks post-radiation, then contracted.

The CDR3 has 16 amino acids. CDR1 and CDR2 (germline): SNHLY, FYNNEI. V trimming: 2 bases; J trimming: 15 bases; junction bases outside the gene matches: 19. Method: immunoSEQ multiplex PCR; TCRdb's copy keeps in-frame clones and lacks some. Among approximately 94,000 clones listed, roughly four fifths were seen once. Regarding time point: baseline pretreatment blood. As to treatment: 15 Gy SBRT to primary tumor, nephrectomy 4 weeks later. After SBRT, blood was collected at 2 and 4 weeks, plus baseline. This chain uses TRBV2 with TRBJ2-1, with 7 positions matching TRBD2. This material consisted of blood, taken from a patient whose treatment included radiotherapy and nephrectomy. The sequence derives from a man aged 55 to 69 with renal cell carcinoma. CDR3: CASSERGAGPATRRFF. CDR3 coding DNA: TGTGCCAGCAGTGAAAGGGGAGCGGGGCCCGCGACTCGACGGTTCTTC.